What follows are 30 T cell receptor beta chains derived from one specimen sequenced in a study of cytomegalovirus exposure and HLA in healthy donors. Assay: immunoSEQ multiplex PCR; the TCRdb copy retains only in-frame clones and omits some. The sample records hundreds of thousands of clones, just over 85% being singletons. The sequenced sample consisted of PBMCs. These receptors originate from a young woman in good health and CMV-seronegative.

This chain uses TRBV9 with TRBJ2-3; D gene uncertain. V lost 3 bases, J lost 2 bases, and 7 bases lay in between. This CDR3 has 13 residues. Germline CDR1 SGDLS, CDR2 YYNGEE. The CDR3 bases are TGTGCCAGCAGCGAATACTACACAGATACGCAGTATTTT. It specifies CASSEYYTDTQYF.

The chain links TRBV10-2 to TRBJ2-7, with D perhaps TRBD2 (7 bases). Germline V gene lookup returns CDR1 WSHSY and CDR2 SAAADI. The germline V and J ends were trimmed by 3 bases and 5 bases, with 17 bases remaining between them. There are 15 residues in the CDR3. The chain's CDR3 is CASSDPGGPRDEQYF. For the CDR3, the DNA is TGCGCCAGCAGTGACCCGGGGGGCCCTAGGGACGAGCAGTACTTC.

The rearrangement uses TRBV2 and TRBJ2-1; no clear D. The CDR3 runs 11 residues. Germline V lookup: CDR1 SNHLY, CDR2 FYNNEI. V was trimmed by 9 bases and J by 7 bases, leaving 10 bases between them. The CDR3 protein is CARRSMNEQFF. As DNA, the CDR3 is TGTGCCAGGAGGTCCATGAATGAGCAGTTCTTC.

To note about this clone: This sequence may be a read error, since a much larger clone differs from it by one base. V usage is TRBV4-1 and J usage is TRBJ2-5, with 8 bases identical to TRBD2. Germline values: CDR1 MGHRA, CDR2 YSYEKL. The CDR3 is made up of 15 amino acids. The junction had 7 bases not matched to a gene; V was cut back by 6 bases and J by 1 base. DNA of the CDR3: TGCGCCAGCAGTTTAACGGGGGGGATCCAAGAGACCCAGTACTTC. It specifies CASSLTGGIQETQYF.

The chain carries TRBV28 and TRBJ2-3; 11 nucleotides line up with TRBD2. This CDR3 has 15 amino acids. The trim removed 3 bases at V and 4 bases at J, leaving 3 bases unmatched. Germline loops: CDR1 MDHEN, CDR2 SYDVKM. CDR3 residues: CASSFSGRAPDTQYF. For the CDR3, the DNA is TGTGCCAGCAGTTTTAGCGGGAGGGCCCCAGATACGCAGTATTTT.

V and J are TRBV27 and TRBJ2-7; D may be TRBD2 (5 bases). CDR3 size: 13 residues. From germline, CDR1 is MNHEY and CDR2 SMNVEV (reference sequence). V shed 3 bases and J shed 2 bases, with 8 bases lying between them. The CDR3 nucleotides are TGTGCCAGCAGTTTTTTCGGGACCTACGAGCAGTACTTC. Translating gives CASSFFGTYEQYF.

V and J are TRBV28 and TRBJ2-3; 8 bases line up with TRBD2. The CDR3 loop spans 15 amino acids. CDR1 MDHEN and CDR2 SYDVKM come from the germline V gene. V was clipped by 2 bases and J by 2 bases; unmatched bases: 3. The CDR3 sequence is CASSLPGGLTDTQYF. DNA for the CDR3: TGTGCCAGCAGTTTACCGGGGGGGCTCACAGATACGCAGTATTTT.

The V and J genes are TRBV5-4 and TRBJ2-7; TRBD2 agrees at 8 bases. J was trimmed by 1 base and V by 4 bases; bases with no gene match: 13. Germline loops: CDR1 SGHNT, CDR2 YYREEE (reference sequence). CDR3 length equals 17 residues. As DNA, the CDR3 is TGTGCCAGCAGCCGGGACTTTGGTAGCGGGACATCCTACGAGCAGTACTTC. Encoded protein: CASSRDFGSGTSYEQYF.

Concerning this clone: Sequence at one end of the junction differs from germline and may be a read error. This sequence joins TRBV27 and TRBJ1-4; D perhaps matches TRBD1 (5 bases). The germline CDR1 and CDR2 sequences are MNHEY and SMNVEV (reference sequence). The CDR3 covers 14 residues. Here the CDR3 reads CASSLFGGNEKLFF. CDR3 DNA: TGTGCCAGCAGCTTATTTGGGGGGAATGAAAAACTGTTTTTT.

The chain joins TRBV10-2 to TRBJ2-5, with 10 nucleotides matching TRBD2. Unmatched junction bases numbered 6, after V lost 3 bases and J lost 5 bases. The CDR3 length is 15 residues. Germline-derived CDR1 and CDR2 are WSHSY and SAAADI. The CDR3 reads CASSELLAGLETQYF. The CDR3 bases are TGCGCCAGCAGTGAATTACTAGCGGGGCTTGAGACCCAGTACTTC.

The V call is TRBV9, the J call TRBJ2-5; 9 bases are a match to TRBD2. Per the germline V gene, CDR1 is SGDLS and CDR2 is YYNGEE. V was clipped by 2 bases and J by 2 bases; unmatched bases: 4. This CDR3 region has 15 residues. CDR3 sequence (DNA): TGTGCCAGCAGCGTGGCTAGCGGGGTTCAAGAGACCCAGTACTTC. Protein product: CASSVASGVQETQYF.

Concerning this clone itself: This specimen includes other DNA sequences encoding the same CDR3. The chain recombines TRBV4-1 with TRBJ1-2; 9 positions match TRBD1. CDR3 length: 14 residues. With V trimmed by 6 bases and J by 4 bases, 6 bases remained unmatched. The germline CDR1 and CDR2 sequences are MGHRA and YSYEKL. CDR3 nucleotide sequence: TGCGCCAGCAGTCAGGACAGGGGAGGCTATGGCTACACCTTC. Translating it yields CASSQDRGGYGYTF.

This clone was recorded only once. V and J are TRBV19 and TRBJ1-5; 10 bases fit TRBD1. V lost 6 bases to trimming and J lost 4 bases; unmatched junction nucleotides: 9. Germline V lookup: CDR1 LNHDA, CDR2 SQIVND (reference sequence). The CDR3 consists of 16 residues. The CDR3 here is CASRPGQGKGNQPQHF. CDR3 nucleotides: TGTGCCAGTAGGCCGGGACAGGGGAAAGGGAATCAGCCCCAGCATTTT.

The J gene is TRBJ1-4, the V gene TRBV30, with D possibly TRBD1 on 5 matching bases. CDR3 length: 12 amino acids. Germline V gene sequence: CDR1 GTSNPN, CDR2 SVGIG (reference sequence). The CDR3: CSWGVTNEKLFF. The CDR3 coding sequence is TGTAGTTGGGGGGTAACTAATGAAAAACTGTTTTTT. Full variable domain (rest looked up from reference TRBV30 and TRBJ1-4): SQTIHQWPATLVQPVGSPLSLECTVEGTSNPNLYWYRQAAGRGLQLLFYSVGIGQISSEVPQNLSASRPQDRQFILSSKKLLLSDSGFYLCSWGVTNEKLFFGSGTQLSVL.

V gene TRBV2 combines with J gene TRBJ1-5, with 9 positions matching TRBD1. Per germline, CDR1 SNHLY and CDR2 FYNNEI. The V gene end was trimmed by 2 bases and the J gene end by 7 bases; junction bases not matched to a gene: 6. The CDR3 runs 15 residues. CDR3 residues: CASSEWDREGQPQHF. CDR3 nucleotide sequence: TGTGCCAGCAGTGAATGGGACAGGGAAGGACAGCCCCAGCATTTT.

The rearrangement joins TRBV28 to TRBJ2-1, with 8 bases lining up with TRBD1. Germline V gives CDR1 MDHEN, CDR2 SYDVKM. The CDR3 is 16 amino acids. J was trimmed by 5 bases and V by 2 bases; bases with no gene match: 8. The CDR3 region is CASSLMVGTGDNEQFF. CDR3 nucleotides: TGTGCCAGCAGTTTAATGGTCGGGACAGGTGACAATGAGCAGTTCTTC.

The CDR3 region has the DNA TGCGCCAGCAGCCAATACCGGGACAGGGGCAATCAGCCCCAGCATTTT. Translated, it gives CASSQYRDRGNQPQHF. V and J are TRBV4-1 and TRBJ1-5, with 9 nucleotides matching TRBD1. V lost 2 bases, J lost 2 bases, and 4 bases stayed unmatched. CDR1 MGHRA and CDR2 YSYEKL come from the germline V gene. The CDR3 runs 16 residues.

The chain links TRBV27 to TRBJ1-2; unclear D gene. Deletions cut 3 bases from V and 5 bases from J, with 10 bases between. Germline lookup yields CDR1 MNHEY and CDR2 SMNVEV (reference sequence). The CDR3 length is 13 residues. CDR3 DNA sequence: TGTGCCAGCAGTTTGACTATCGGGTATGGCTACACCTTC. Translating it yields CASSLTIGYGYTF.

The chain carries TRBV5-4 and TRBJ2-1, with TRBD2 matching over 9 bases. Per the germline V gene, CDR1 is SGHNT and CDR2 is YYREEE (reference sequence). J was trimmed by 6 bases and V by 7 bases; bases with no gene match: 14. The CDR3 has 16 residues. The CDR3 DNA reads as TGTGCCAGCGGGGGCCTAGCGGGATCCTCGGGCAATGAGCAGTTCTTC. Its translation is CASGGLAGSSGNEQFF.

The CDR3 region is CASSTGVYEQYF. CDR3 in DNA: TGTGCCAGTAGTACCGGGGTTTACGAGCAGTACTTC. The chain has TRBV19 and TRBJ2-7, with D perhaps matching TRBD2 (5 bases). CDR3 size: 12 residues. V lost 4 bases, J lost 4 bases, and 8 bases lay in between. Germline V gene sequence: CDR1 LNHDA, CDR2 SQIVND (reference sequence).

V usage is TRBV28 and J usage is TRBJ2-1; D is unclear. The CDR3 extends over 11 amino acids. Trimming shortened V by 3 bases and J by 11 bases, and 8 bases separated the two germline ends. Germline V CDR1 and CDR2: MDHEN, SYDVKM. The CDR3 protein is CASSFAEKQFF. The DNA of the CDR3 is TGTGCCAGCAGTTTTGCGGAAAAGCAGTTCTTC.

V gene TRBV19 combines with J gene TRBJ2-2; 11 bases align to TRBD2. Trimming at V came to 4 bases and at J to 6 bases, leaving 10 bases not matched to a gene. CDR1 is LNHDA and CDR2 is SQIVND in the germline V gene (reference sequence). The CDR3 extends over 17 amino acids. CDR3 DNA sequence: TGTGCCAGTAGTACGGGACTAGCGGCATTAGGATCCGGGGAGCTGTTTTTT. This sequence encodes CASSTGLAALGSGELFF.

As regards this clone: The sample carries other DNA sequences with the same CDR3. This chain links TRBV9 with TRBJ2-2; 12 positions agree with TRBD2. Germline assignment: CDR1 SGDLS and CDR2 YYNGEE. The CDR3 consists of 16 residues. V shed 0 bases, J shed 5 bases, and the junction held 2 bases outside the gene matches. CDR3 amino acids: CASSVGLAGGTGELFF. The CDR3 coding sequence is TGTGCCAGCAGCGTAGGGCTAGCGGGAGGGACCGGGGAGCTGTTTTTT.

CDR3 loop: CASSSPDSNEKLFF. DNA of the CDR3: TGTGCCAGCAGCTCCCCTGACAGCAATGAAAAACTGTTTTTT. The chain couples TRBV7-9 to TRBJ1-4, with a possible D match to TRBD1 (5 bases). Germline V gives CDR1 SEHNR, CDR2 FQNEAQ (reference sequence). This CDR3 has 14 residues. V was cut by 4 bases and J by 5 bases, with 11 bases left in between.

The V gene is TRBV6-5, the J gene TRBJ2-1; 7 nucleotides agree with TRBD2. Germline loops: CDR1 MNHEY, CDR2 SVGAGI. The CDR3 has 14 residues. J was trimmed by 9 bases and V by 4 bases; bases with no gene match: 9. The CDR3 nucleotides read TGTGCCAGCAGTTTCGGACTAGTAGGAGGTGAGCAGTTCTTC. Translation: CASSFGLVGGEQFF.

The table lists this clone with a count of one. The chain has TRBV19 and TRBJ1-2, with TRBD1 matching 10 bases. This CDR3 is built from 16 residues. The J segment lost 2 bases and the V segment lost 5 bases, leaving 8 bases of the junction unmatched. CDR1 and CDR2 (germline): LNHDA, SQIVND (reference sequence). The CDR3 DNA is TGTGCCAGTAGTGTCGCACCGGGACAGGGGAACTATGGCTACACCTTC. Translating gives CASSVAPGQGNYGYTF.

This chain's CDR3 is CASRGQGAGRNYGYTF. For the CDR3, the DNA is TGTGCCAGCAGGGGACAGGGGGCCGGTCGTAACTATGGCTACACCTTC. This chain uses TRBV6-6 with TRBJ1-2; 12 positions agree with TRBD1. The CDR3 runs 16 residues. V trimming: 6 bases; J trimming: 1 base; junction bases outside the gene matches: 6. Germline-derived CDR1 and CDR2 are MNHNY and SVGAGI (reference sequence).

The chain uses TRBV27 and TRBJ2-2; D gene ambiguous. This CDR3 has 14 residues. V lost 7 bases and J lost 5, with 14 bases in between. Germline CDR1 is MNHEY and CDR2 is SMNVEV (reference sequence). The CDR3 loop is CASTLSTGTGELFF. In nucleotides, the CDR3 is TGTGCCAGCACCCTTTCGACTGGAACCGGGGAGCTGTTTTTT.

CDR3 region: CASSIRQGPVYSNQPQHF. In nucleotides, the CDR3 is TGTGCCAGTAGTATCCGACAGGGGCCCGTCTACAGCAATCAGCCCCAGCATTTT. The genes are TRBV19 and TRBJ1-5; 8 bases line up with TRBD1. The CDR3 is 18 residues long. Germline V CDR1 and CDR2: LNHDA, SQIVND (reference sequence). J lost 1 base, V lost 3 bases, and 11 bases had no gene match. The whole variable domain, remainder taken from reference TRBV19 and TRBJ1-5, is DGGITQSPKYLFRKEGQNVTLSCEQNLNHDAMYWYRQDPGQGLRLIYYSQIVNDFQKGDIAEGYSVSREKKESFPLTVTSAQKNPTAFYLCASSIRQGPVYSNQPQHFGDGTRLSIL.

In this sample, this clone turned up once. V is TRBV6-1 and J is TRBJ2-3; 9 bases map to TRBD2. V shed 2 bases and J 7 bases; nucleotides not matched to a gene: 16. The germline CDR1 and CDR2 sequences are MNHNS and SASEGT. The CDR3 runs to 18 residues. The CDR3 is CASSEPPAGSGSANTQYF. CDR3 sequence (DNA): TGTGCCAGCAGTGAACCCCCAGCGGGTAGCGGGAGTGCGAATACGCAGTATTTT.